This T cell receptor (beta chain) originates from a study of identical twins. Notes on this clonotype: Its antigen remains unidentified.

TCRdb reprocessed the 5' RACE reads via MiXCR and lists one record per CDR3 protein. The sample yields 200,000 to 250,000 distinct CDR3 sequences, about 10% seen once. The germline V gene encodes CDR1 SGHRS and CDR2 YFSETQ. J gave up 5 bases and V 3 bases, and 4 bases lay outside the gene matches. The CDR3 consists of 14 residues. Broader study findings: Some out-of-frame alpha sequences were shared by twins, and these showed excess low generation probability. The models gave estimates that fell short of the out-of-frame TCR alpha sharing seen in monozygotic twins. Weaker excess twin sharing was observed in beta out-of-frame sequences.

The rearrangement joins TRBV5-1 to TRBJ2-5; 10 bases line up with TRBD2. The receptor comes from a man aged 50-60 years in good health. Material: memory T cells sorted from blood. The CDR3 DNA reads TGCGCCAGCAGCTGGAATAGCGGGGGGGAGACCCAGTACTTC. Encoded protein: CASSWNSGGETQYF.